These 29 T cell receptor beta chains were sequenced from one sample in a study of shared clonotypes between healthy human individuals. Data came from immunoSEQ multiplex PCR; TCRdb stores just in-frame clones and leaves some out. The sample comprises roughly 380,000 clones, just over 95% of which are singletons, and around 0.3% rests with the top ten. Sequences were obtained from memory CD8+ T cells sorted from blood. Subset noted: CD45RO+ cells pooled with CCR7-negative TemRA cells. These receptors all stem from a young man in good health.

This chain connects TRBV18 to TRBJ2-2; D gene uncertain. Trimming took off 1 base at V and 6 bases at J, with 15 bases between the two ends. The CDR3 loop spans 16 amino acids. Looked up from germline, CDR1 is KGHSH and CDR2 is LQKENI. CDR3 amino acids: CASSPQNTERAGELFF. In DNA form, the CDR3 reads TGTGCCAGCTCACCACAGAACACCGAACGGGCCGGGGAGCTGTTTTTT. Full variable domain (remainder filled in from reference TRBV18 and TRBJ2-2): NAGVMQNPRHLVRRRGQEARLRCSPMKGHSHVYWYRQLPEEGLKFMVYLQKENIIDESGMPKERFSAEFPKEGPSILRIQQVVRGDSAAYFCASSPQNTERAGELFFGEGSRLTVL.

This clone occurred once. This chain links TRBV27 with TRBJ2-7; weak D call: TRBD1 (5 bases). Germline loops: CDR1 MNHEY, CDR2 SMNVEV (reference sequence). The CDR3 length is 14 residues. Trimming left V 3 bases short and J 0 bases short, with 9 bases between. CDR3 DNA: TGTGCCAGCAGTTTTAGGCAGGGCTCCTACGAGCAGTACTTC. This gives the protein CASSFRQGSYEQYF.

This sequence joins TRBV28 and TRBJ2-7, with 7 bases identical to TRBD2. CDR1 is MDHEN and CDR2 is SYDVKM in the germline V gene. This CDR3 region has 13 residues. The V segment lost 7 bases and the J segment 2 bases; nucleotides outside the gene matches: 5. In nucleotides, the CDR3 is TGTGCCAGCACACCAGCGGGAACCTACGAGCAGTACTTC. Translation: CASTPAGTYEQYF.

The chain uses TRBV19 and TRBJ1-1; 10 bases fit TRBD1. The CDR3 length is 13 residues. Trimming cost V 2 bases and J 11 bases; bases outside gene matches: 5. CDR1 is LNHDA and CDR2 is SQIVND in the germline V gene (reference sequence). The CDR3 reads CASSITGTGAAFF. DNA for the CDR3: TGTGCCAGTAGTATAACCGGGACAGGGGCGGCTTTCTTT.

This chain uses TRBV7-9 with TRBJ2-4; D is undetermined. The CDR3 sequence is 13 residues long. The germline gives CDR1 SEHNR, CDR2 FQNEAQ (reference sequence). V gave up 2 bases and J gave up 4 bases, with 6 bases separating them. The CDR3 DNA follows: TGTGCCAGCAGCTTACCCGGGAAAAACATTCAGTACTTC. Its translation is CASSLPGKNIQYF.

The CDR3 reads CAWRDYLFSYEQYF. As DNA, the CDR3 is TGTGCCTGGAGGGACTATTTATTCTCCTACGAGCAGTACTTC. The chain is built from TRBV30 and TRBJ2-7; D is possibly TRBD2 (6 bases). CDR3 length equals 14 residues. Germline V CDR1 and CDR2: GTSNPN, SVGIG (reference sequence). Trimming shortened V by 3 bases and J by 0 bases, and 12 bases separated the two germline ends.

Turning to this clone: The junction and the germline gene differ at one end; a read error may be behind it. The rearrangement links TRBV18 to TRBJ2-5; D gene ambiguous. Per germline, CDR1 KGHSH and CDR2 LQKENI. The CDR3 runs to 13 residues. As DNA, the CDR3 is TGTGCCGGCTCAAGCCTCGGGCAAGAGACCCAGTACTTC. Encoded protein: CAGSSLGQETQYF.

The chain employs TRBV4-2 and TRBJ1-4; 7 nucleotides align to TRBD1. This CDR3 has 15 amino acids. V lost 3 bases and J lost 8; bases outside the gene matches: 9. The germline V gene has CDR1 LGHNA and CDR2 YNFKEQ. The CDR3: CASSQGDRATEKLFF. The CDR3 DNA sequence: TGTGCCAGCAGCCAGGGAGACAGGGCAACAGAAAAACTGTTTTTT.

The chain is built from TRBV18 and TRBJ1-1, with 7 bases identical to TRBD1. V was pared by 5 bases and J by 1 base, with 4 bases of the junction left unmatched. CDR1 is KGHSH and CDR2 is LQKENI in the germline V gene. The CDR3 totals 14 residues. Here the CDR3 DNA reads TGTGCCAGCTCAAGACAGGGAAAGAACACTGAAGCTTTCTTT. This translates into CASSRQGKNTEAFF.

This sequence joins TRBV13 and TRBJ2-1; 10 bases agree with TRBD2. Germline loops: CDR1 PRHDT, CDR2 FYEKMQ (reference sequence). This CDR3 has 15 amino acids. Trimming took 6 bases from V and 5 from J; bases not matched to a gene: 7. The CDR3 nucleotides are TGTGCCAGCAGGGATAGACTAGCGGGTGACAATGAGCAGTTCTTC. Translating gives CASRDRLAGDNEQFF.

The rearrangement joins TRBV30 to TRBJ2-2, with D uncertain. Germline V gives CDR1 GTSNPN, CDR2 SVGIG (reference sequence). Trimming removed 0 bases from V and 7 bases from J, with 6 bases in between. This CDR3 region has 12 residues. CDR3 region: CAWSVGVGELFF. For the CDR3, the DNA is TGTGCCTGGAGTGTCGGAGTCGGGGAGCTGTTTTTT.

The V and J genes are TRBV6-6 and TRBJ2-7, with TRBD1 as a possible D gene (5 bases). V lost 8 bases and J lost 0, with 20 bases in between. The CDR3 covers 16 residues. Germline CDR1 MNHNY, CDR2 SVGAGI (reference sequence). The CDR3 nucleotides read TGTGCCAGCCAACTTACCTTGGACATTCACTCCTACGAGCAGTACTTC. Translation: CASQLTLDIHSYEQYF.

V and J are TRBV7-9 and TRBJ2-1; 8 nucleotides agree with TRBD2. Germline V CDR1 and CDR2: SEHNR, FQNEAQ (reference sequence). This CDR3 has 16 residues. Germline trimming cut 5 bases from V and 8 bases from J; bases unmatched to any gene: 14. The CDR3, as DNA: TGTGCCAGCAGCATATATAGCGGGATAAGAGTTGATGAGCAGTTCTTC. It encodes CASSIYSGIRVDEQFF.

This clone was seen a handful of times. The chain employs TRBV4-1 and TRBJ1-5, with D perhaps matching TRBD1 (5 bases). V was cut by 1 base and J by 8 bases, with 9 bases left in between. Germline V CDR1 and CDR2: MGHRA, YSYEKL. The CDR3 covers 13 residues. CDR3 protein: CASSQAEGEPQHF. The DNA for the CDR3 is TGCGCCAGCAGCCAAGCGGAAGGGGAGCCCCAGCATTTT.

V usage is TRBV5-6 and J usage is TRBJ1-5; D is ambiguous. V lost 2 bases, J lost 4 bases, and 7 bases lay in between. CDR3 length: 13 residues. Germline CDR1 SGHDT, CDR2 YYEEEE. Written as DNA, the CDR3 is TGTGCCAGCAGCTTCGGCAGAAATCAGCCCCAGCATTTT. This sequence encodes CASSFGRNQPQHF. The full variable domain, completed using reference TRBV5-6 and TRBJ1-5, is DAGVTQSPTHLIKTRGQQVTLRCSPKSGHDTVSWYQQALGQGPQFIFQYYEEEERQRGNFPDRFSGHQFPNYSSELNVNALLLGDSALYLCASSFGRNQPQHFGDGTRLSIL.

The gene calls are TRBV18 and TRBJ2-6; D uncertain. Germline loops: CDR1 KGHSH, CDR2 LQKENI. The CDR3 runs 16 residues. V lost 1 base and J lost 6, with 13 bases in between. CDR3 amino acids: CASSPHPATVANVLTF. The CDR3 DNA reads TGTGCCAGCTCACCACACCCGGCCACTGTGGCCAACGTCCTGACTTTC.

The chain couples TRBV5-5 to TRBJ2-2; weak D call: TRBD1 (6 bases). With 4 bases removed from V and 0 bases from J, the gap between germline ends came to 10 bases. This CDR3 is 15 amino acids long. Germline-derived CDR1 and CDR2 are SGHKS and YYEKEE (reference sequence). The DNA of the CDR3 is TGTGCCAGCAGCCACAGGGTCCCGAACACCGGGGAGCTGTTTTTT. Its translation: CASSHRVPNTGELFF.

The gene calls are TRBV4-1 and TRBJ1-5, with D possibly matching TRBD1 (5 bases). V lost 6 bases, J lost 4 bases, and 10 bases lay in between. This CDR3 has 13 residues. Germline V gene lookup returns CDR1 MGHRA and CDR2 YSYEKL. The CDR3: CASSRDLNQPQHF. CDR3 sequence (DNA): TGCGCCAGCAGTAGGGACCTTAATCAGCCCCAGCATTTT.

V gene TRBV10-3 combines with J gene TRBJ1-4; unclear D gene. V lost 6 bases, J lost 5 bases, and 13 bases lay in between. The CDR3 loop spans 14 amino acids. Germline V gene sequence: CDR1 ENHRY, CDR2 SYGVKD. As DNA, the CDR3 is TGTGCCATCAGCCCGAATGGTCCCAATGAAAAACTGTTTTTT. Amino acids: CAISPNGPNEKLFF.

The gene calls are TRBV5-8 and TRBJ2-5; TRBD2 might be the D (6 bases). The CDR3 has 14 amino acids. Germline V gene sequence: CDR1 SGHTS, CDR2 YDEGEE. Trimming removed 7 bases from V and 5 bases from J, with 18 bases in between. CDR3 protein: CASSGVRVGETQYF. In nucleotides, the CDR3 is TGTGCCAGCTCGGGAGTCAGAGTGGGGGAGACCCAGTACTTC.

This chain joins TRBV7-8 and TRBJ1-2; TRBD1 aligns across 10 bases. Germline trimming cut 5 bases from V and 6 bases from J; bases unmatched to any gene: 15. There are 17 residues in the CDR3. Germline values: CDR1 SGHVS, CDR2 FQNEAQ. This chain's CDR3 is CASSVRPGQGRIHGYTF. CDR3 DNA: TGTGCCAGCAGCGTTCGCCCGGGACAGGGGCGGATACATGGCTACACCTTC.

A note on this clone: The same CDR3 also results from other DNA sequences found in this sample. This chain connects TRBV10-3 to TRBJ2-7, with no clear D. CDR1 ENHRY and CDR2 SYGVKD come from the germline V gene. The CDR3 spans 11 residues. Trimming shortened V by 3 bases and J by 3 bases, and 3 bases separated the two germline ends. The CDR3 here is CAISDNYEQYF. In nucleotides, the CDR3 is TGTGCCATCAGTGATAACTACGAGCAGTACTTC.

V is TRBV28 and J is TRBJ2-3; 9 bases fit TRBD2. The CDR3 contains 20 residues. The ends lost 5 bases at V and 3 bases at J; junction bases unmatched: 21. Germline CDR1 MDHEN, CDR2 SYDVKM. CDR3 sequence reads: CASSVGLALMSNHRTDTQYF. CDR3 nucleotide sequence: TGTGCCAGCAGTGTGGGACTAGCCCTTATGAGTAACCACCGAACAGATACGCAGTATTTT.

This chain uses TRBV11-2 with TRBJ2-1, with D unclear. Germline CDR1 and CDR2: SGHAT and FQNNGV. The CDR3 loop spans 12 amino acids. Trimming pared 4 bases from V and 5 bases from J, leaving 6 bases between. This CDR3 is CASSWADNEQFF. In DNA, the CDR3 is TGTGCCAGCAGCTGGGCTGACAATGAGCAGTTCTTC.

This clone appeared a single time. The V call is TRBV21-1, the J call TRBJ2-2; TRBD1, the table's D call, was not compared with the DNA. TRBV21-1 is listed as a pseudogene. CDR3 length equals 14 residues. CDR3 nucleotide sequence: TGTGCCAGCTGCTGGGGACAGAACACCGGGGAGCTGTTTTTT. This sequence encodes CASCWGQNTGELFF.

This sequence joins TRBV15 and TRBJ1-4; 7 bases are shared with TRBD1. J lost 3 bases, V lost 0 bases, and 19 bases had no gene match. From germline, CDR1 is LNHNV and CDR2 YYDKDF (reference sequence). CDR3 length equals 21 residues. The CDR3 spells CATSRDIGRGVTLGANEKLFF. CDR3 coding DNA: TGTGCCACCAGCAGAGATATCGGCAGGGGGGTAACTTTAGGGGCTAATGAAAAACTGTTTTTT.

CDR3 in DNA: TGTGCCATTGGCCTAGCGGTCTCCTACAATGAGCAGTTCTTC. Translated, it gives CAIGLAVSYNEQFF. V usage is TRBV10-3 and J usage is TRBJ2-1; 7 positions match TRBD2. In germline, CDR1 is ENHRY, CDR2 SYGVKD. V shed 9 bases and J 0 bases; nucleotides not matched to a gene: 5. The CDR3 has 14 amino acids.

This rearrangement joins TRBV30 to TRBJ2-3, with D perhaps TRBD2 (6 bases). The CDR3 consists of 14 residues. V gave up 4 bases and J gave up 4 bases, with 15 bases separating them. Germline V lookup: CDR1 GTSNPN, CDR2 SVGIG (reference sequence). CDR3 nucleotide sequence: TGTGCCTGGAACCGACTAGTGGTGGCAGATACGCAGTATTTT. Protein product: CAWNRLVVADTQYF.

The chain joins TRBV18 to TRBJ2-4, with 11 bases identical to TRBD2. The CDR3 has 15 amino acids. The ends lost 2 bases at V and 8 bases at J; junction bases unmatched: 5. CDR1 and CDR2 (germline): KGHSH, LQKENI. This chain's CDR3 is CASSPGASGGHIQYF. For the CDR3, the DNA is TGTGCCAGCTCACCAGGGGCTAGCGGGGGGCACATTCAGTACTTC. The variable domain in full, completed from reference TRBV18 and TRBJ2-4, reads NAGVMQNPRHLVRRRGQEARLRCSPMKGHSHVYWYRQLPEEGLKFMVYLQKENIIDESGMPKERFSAEFPKEGPSILRIQQVVRGDSAAYFCASSPGASGGHIQYFGAGTRLSVL.